The 13 T cell receptor beta chains given below trace back to one sample, sequenced in a study of T cell responses to AZD1222 COVID-19 vaccine. TCRdb keeps only in-frame clones here, not all; method: immunoSEQ multiplex PCR. Of some 140,000 clones in the sample, approximately 92% were seen once. The specimen comprised peripheral blood, sampled on day 0 of AZD1222 vaccination. Receptors originate from an adult in good health.

A single count supports this clone. The chain joins TRBV5-1 to TRBJ2-3; 7 bases map to TRBD1. J was trimmed by 1 base and V by 5 bases; bases with no gene match: 7. This CDR3 has 15 residues. Per the germline V gene, CDR1 is SGHRS and CDR2 is YFSETQ. CDR3 bases: TGCGCCAGCAGTTTCGAGGGGGCAGGCACAGATACGCAGTATTTT. Translating gives CASSFEGAGTDTQYF.

The chain links TRBV18 to TRBJ1-1; 8 bases line up with TRBD1. Looked up from germline, CDR1 is KGHSH and CDR2 is LQKENI. CDR3 length equals 13 residues. Losses at the gene ends were 6 bases for V and 5 bases for J; bases not matched to a gene: 5. The CDR3 reads CASSQTGVTEAFF. The CDR3 DNA reads TGTGCCAGCTCGCAGACAGGGGTGACTGAAGCTTTCTTT.

A few counts support this clone. The chain joins TRBV7-9 to TRBJ2-2; the match to TRBD1 covers 7 bases. The germline gives CDR1 SEHNR, CDR2 FQNEAQ (reference sequence). The CDR3 has 16 amino acids. V shed 5 bases and J 6 bases; nucleotides not matched to a gene: 12. CDR3 amino acids: CASSQSNTGAAGELFF. The CDR3, as DNA: TGTGCCAGCAGCCAATCAAATACAGGGGCTGCCGGGGAGCTGTTTTTT.

CDR3 sequence reads: CASSLDLGTGNGYTF. In DNA form, the CDR3 reads TGTGCCAGCAGCTTAGATTTAGGGACAGGGAACGGCTACACCTTC. J is TRBJ1-2 and V is TRBV7-9; 9 positions agree with TRBD1. The CDR3 runs 15 residues. V lost 1 base, J lost 8 bases, and 8 bases stayed unmatched. Germline V gives CDR1 SEHNR, CDR2 FQNEAQ (reference sequence).

The chain links TRBV29-1 to TRBJ2-6; maybe TRBD1 (5 bases). This CDR3 has 13 residues. Trimming took 6 bases from V and 0 from J, leaving 6 bases between them. Germline loops: CDR1 SQVTM, CDR2 ANQGSEA. In nucleotides, the CDR3 is TGCAGCGTACAGGACTCTGGGGCCAACGTCCTGACTTTC. Protein product: CSVQDSGANVLTF. Complete variable domain (other parts from reference TRBV29-1 and TRBJ2-6): SAVISQKPSRDICQRGTSLTIQCQVDSQVTMMFWYRQQPGQSLTLIATANQGSEATYESGFVIDKFPISRPNLTFSTLTVSNMSPEDSSIYLCSVQDSGANVLTFGAGSRLTVL.

The count of this clone is one. This chain links TRBV19 with TRBJ2-2; maybe TRBD2 (5 bases). The germline gives CDR1 LNHDA, CDR2 SQIVND (reference sequence). This CDR3 is built from 18 residues. With 6 bases removed from V and 0 bases from J, the gap between germline ends came to 20 bases. CDR3 DNA sequence: TGTGCCAGTAGCCCCGGCACGAGTGTAGCGTCGAACACCGGGGAGCTGTTTTTT. It translates to CASSPGTSVASNTGELFF.

The chain carries TRBV7-8 and TRBJ2-3; TRBD2 agrees at 13 bases. V was pared by 3 bases and J by 2 bases, with 5 bases of the junction left unmatched. The CDR3 runs 17 residues. Germline V gives CDR1 SGHVS, CDR2 FQNEAQ. The DNA of the CDR3 is TGTGCCAGCAGCTTCCGGACTAGCGGGAGTCCCACAGATACGCAGTATTTT. It codes for CASSFRTSGSPTDTQYF.

CDR3 sequence (DNA): TGTGCCAGCAGGGTTGGGACGCCCAACTATGGCTACACCTTC. This sequence encodes CASRVGTPNYGYTF. The genes are TRBV2 and TRBJ1-2; the D gene is possibly TRBD1 (5 bases). V was trimmed by 6 bases and J by 2 bases, leaving 13 bases between them. The CDR3 is 14 amino acids. Germline-derived CDR1 and CDR2 are SNHLY and FYNNEI.

The CDR3 region is CSVEGLPDYEQYF. The CDR3 nucleotides read TGCAGCGTTGAAGGACTACCCGACTACGAGCAGTACTTC. This chain joins TRBV29-1 and TRBJ2-7; tentative D call: TRBD2 (5 bases). The ends were cut back, 1 base at V and 3 bases at J, with 10 bases in the middle. Per the germline V gene, CDR1 is SQVTM and CDR2 is ANQGSEA. The CDR3 spans 13 residues.

This chain joins TRBV29-1 and TRBJ2-5; TRBD2 matches 11 bases. V was pared by 6 bases and J by 4 bases, with 7 bases of the junction left unmatched. The CDR3 sequence is 14 residues long. CDR1 is SQVTM, CDR2 ANQGSEA, per germline. CDR3: CSVVLAGGRETQYF. The CDR3, as DNA: TGCAGCGTAGTTTTAGCGGGAGGGAGAGAGACCCAGTACTTC.

The chain carries TRBV2 and TRBJ1-2, with 9 bases that match TRBD1. V trimming: 6 bases; J trimming: 7 bases; junction bases outside the gene matches: 6. The CDR3 totals 13 residues. CDR1 and CDR2 from the germline V gene are SNHLY and FYNNEI. The CDR3 DNA reads TGTGCCAGCAGGAGGGACAGGGAGGGTGGCTACACCTTC. It encodes CASRRDREGGYTF.

The chain couples TRBV6-5 to TRBJ2-7; the match to TRBD1 covers 9 bases. The CDR3 is made up of 13 amino acids. The J segment lost 5 bases and the V segment lost 8 bases, leaving 7 bases of the junction unmatched. The V gene's germline CDR1 is MNHEY and CDR2 SVGAGI. The CDR3 DNA is TGTGCCAGCCCCCGGGACAGGGATGACGAGCAGTACTTC. Amino acid sequence: CASPRDRDDEQYF.

The J gene is TRBJ2-7, the V gene TRBV7-9, with unresolved D. Trimming removed 8 bases at V and 3 bases at J, with 11 bases between. The germline CDR1 and CDR2 sequences are SEHNR and FQNEAQ (reference sequence). CDR3 length: 12 residues. The CDR3 nucleotides read TGTGCCAGCGTCCTAGTGGGCTACGAGCAGTACTTC. Its protein product is CASVLVGYEQYF. Variable domain in full (rest from reference TRBV7-9 and TRBJ2-7): DTGVSQNPRHKITKRGQNVTFRCDPISEHNRLYWYRQTLGQGPEFLTYFQNEAQLEKSRLLSDRFSAERPKGSFSTLEIQRTEQGDSAMYLCASVLVGYEQYFGPGTRLTVT.